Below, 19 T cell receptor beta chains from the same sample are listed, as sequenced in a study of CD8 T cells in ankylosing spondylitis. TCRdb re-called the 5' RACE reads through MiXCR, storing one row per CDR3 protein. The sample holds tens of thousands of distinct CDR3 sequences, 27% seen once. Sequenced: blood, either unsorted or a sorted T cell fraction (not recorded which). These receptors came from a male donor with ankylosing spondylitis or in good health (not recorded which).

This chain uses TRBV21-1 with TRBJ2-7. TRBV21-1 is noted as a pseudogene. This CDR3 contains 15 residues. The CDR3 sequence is CASSKQRTPNYEQYV. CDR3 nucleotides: TGTGCCAGCAGCAAACAGCGCACTCCAAACTACGAGCAGTACGTC.

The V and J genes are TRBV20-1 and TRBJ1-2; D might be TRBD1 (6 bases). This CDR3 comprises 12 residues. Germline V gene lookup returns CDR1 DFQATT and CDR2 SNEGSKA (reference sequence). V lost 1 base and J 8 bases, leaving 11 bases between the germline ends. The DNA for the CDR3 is TGCAGTGCTAGAGTGACAGGAGAGGGCTACACCTTC. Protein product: CSARVTGEGYTF.

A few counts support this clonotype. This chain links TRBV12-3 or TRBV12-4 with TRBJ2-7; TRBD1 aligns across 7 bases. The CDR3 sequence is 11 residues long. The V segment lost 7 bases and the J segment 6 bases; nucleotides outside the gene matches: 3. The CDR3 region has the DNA TGTGCCAGCACAACAGGGGCCGAGCAGTACTTC. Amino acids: CASTTGAEQYF.

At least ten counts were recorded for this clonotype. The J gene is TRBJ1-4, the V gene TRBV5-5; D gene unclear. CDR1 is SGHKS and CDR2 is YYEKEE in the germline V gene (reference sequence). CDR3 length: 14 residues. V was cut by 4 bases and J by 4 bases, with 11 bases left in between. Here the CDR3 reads CASSLLLVNEKLFF. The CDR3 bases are TGTGCCAGCAGCCTTCTTCTGGTTAATGAAAAACTGTTTTTT.

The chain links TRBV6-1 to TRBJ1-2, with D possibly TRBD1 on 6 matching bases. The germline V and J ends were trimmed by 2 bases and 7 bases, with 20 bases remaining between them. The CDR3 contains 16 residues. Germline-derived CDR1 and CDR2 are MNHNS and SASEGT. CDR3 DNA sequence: TGTGCCAGCAGTGAAACCAACAGGGTGAGGCTTGCTGGCTACACCTTC. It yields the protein CASSETNRVRLAGYTF.

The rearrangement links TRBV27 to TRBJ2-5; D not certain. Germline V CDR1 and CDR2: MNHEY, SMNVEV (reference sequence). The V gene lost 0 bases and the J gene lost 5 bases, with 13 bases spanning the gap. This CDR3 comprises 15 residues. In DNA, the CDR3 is TGTGCCAGCAGTTTATCGCTCAACGCCTTCGAGACCCAGTACTTC. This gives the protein CASSLSLNAFETQYF.

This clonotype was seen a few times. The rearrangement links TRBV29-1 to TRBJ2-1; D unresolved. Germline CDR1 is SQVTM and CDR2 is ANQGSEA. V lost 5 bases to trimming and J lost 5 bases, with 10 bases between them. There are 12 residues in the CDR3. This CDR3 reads CSVLPRNNEQFF. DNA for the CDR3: TGCAGCGTTCTTCCCCGAAACAATGAGCAGTTCTTC.

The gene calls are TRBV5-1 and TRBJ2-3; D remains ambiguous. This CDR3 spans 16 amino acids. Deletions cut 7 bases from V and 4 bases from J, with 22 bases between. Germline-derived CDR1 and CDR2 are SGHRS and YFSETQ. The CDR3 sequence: CASGTLGTTPSDTQYF. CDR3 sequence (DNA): TGCGCCAGCGGAACTCTGGGTACCACCCCCTCAGATACGCAGTATTTT.

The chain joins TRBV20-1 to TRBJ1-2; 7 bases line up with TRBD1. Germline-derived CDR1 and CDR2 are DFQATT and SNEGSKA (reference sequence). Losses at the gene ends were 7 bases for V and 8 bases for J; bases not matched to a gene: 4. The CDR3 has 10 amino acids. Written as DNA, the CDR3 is TGCAGTGTTTACAGGGGAGGCTACACCTTC. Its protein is CSVYRGGYTF.

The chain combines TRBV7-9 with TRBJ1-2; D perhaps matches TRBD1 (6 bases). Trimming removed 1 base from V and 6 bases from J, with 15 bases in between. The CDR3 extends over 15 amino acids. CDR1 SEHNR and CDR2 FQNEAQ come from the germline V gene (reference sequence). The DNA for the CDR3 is TGTGCCAGCAGCTTAGTAGGGGGGGCGCCGGATGGCTACACCTTC. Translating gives CASSLVGGAPDGYTF.

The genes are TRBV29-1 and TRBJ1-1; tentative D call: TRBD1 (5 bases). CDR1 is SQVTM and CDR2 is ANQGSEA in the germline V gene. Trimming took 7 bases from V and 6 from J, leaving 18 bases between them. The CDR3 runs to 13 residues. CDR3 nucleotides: TGCAGCGCCCTACCCAGGGTGGGCTCTGAAGCTTTCTTT. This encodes CSALPRVGSEAFF.

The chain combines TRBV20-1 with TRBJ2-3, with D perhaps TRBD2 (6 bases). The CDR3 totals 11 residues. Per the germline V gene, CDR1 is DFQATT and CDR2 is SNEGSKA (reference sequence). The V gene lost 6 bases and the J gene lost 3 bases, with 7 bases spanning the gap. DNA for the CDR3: TGCAGTGCCCTAGCGACAGATACGCAGTATTTT. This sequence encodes CSALATDTQYF.

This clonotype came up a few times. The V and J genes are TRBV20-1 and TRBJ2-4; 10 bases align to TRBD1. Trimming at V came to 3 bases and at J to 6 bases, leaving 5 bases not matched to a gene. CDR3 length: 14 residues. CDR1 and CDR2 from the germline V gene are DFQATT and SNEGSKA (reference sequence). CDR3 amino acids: CSASRDRGPNIQYF. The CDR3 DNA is TGCAGTGCTAGCCGGGACAGGGGTCCAAACATTCAGTACTTC.

In nucleotides, the CDR3 is TGTGCCAGCAGCTCCTCAAACGTCCTGACTTTC. It codes for CASSSSNVLTF. The chain carries TRBV9 and TRBJ2-6, with D uncertain. Germline CDR1 SGDLS, CDR2 YYNGEE. This CDR3 is built from 11 residues. Trimming left V 4 bases short and J 10 bases short, with 6 bases between.

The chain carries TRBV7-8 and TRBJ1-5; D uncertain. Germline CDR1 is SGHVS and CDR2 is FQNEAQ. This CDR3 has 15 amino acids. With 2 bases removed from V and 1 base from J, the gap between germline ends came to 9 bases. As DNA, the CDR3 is TGTGCCAGCAGCTTAATGCGAGTCAGCAATCAGCCCCAGCATTTT. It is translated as CASSLMRVSNQPQHF.

CDR3 DNA sequence: TGCAGTGCTAGACCATTAACCTCTCAAGAGACCCAGTACTTC. This codes for CSARPLTSQETQYF. J is TRBJ2-5 and V is TRBV20-1; D not resolved. Trimming took 2 bases from V and 2 from J, leaving 12 bases between them. Germline CDR1 is DFQATT and CDR2 is SNEGSKA (reference sequence). This CDR3 spans 14 amino acids.

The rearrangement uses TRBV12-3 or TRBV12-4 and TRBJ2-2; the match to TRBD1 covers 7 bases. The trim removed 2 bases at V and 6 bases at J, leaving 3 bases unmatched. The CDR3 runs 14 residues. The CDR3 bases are TGTGCCAGCAGTTTACCCCAGGGGGCCGGGGAGCTGTTTTTT. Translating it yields CASSLPQGAGELFF.

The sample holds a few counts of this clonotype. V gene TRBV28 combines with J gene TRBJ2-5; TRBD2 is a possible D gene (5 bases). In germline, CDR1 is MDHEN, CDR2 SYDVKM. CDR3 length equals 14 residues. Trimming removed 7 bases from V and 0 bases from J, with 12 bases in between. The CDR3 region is CASKGGGNQETQYF. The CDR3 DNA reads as TGTGCCAGCAAGGGCGGAGGAAACCAAGAGACCCAGTACTTC.

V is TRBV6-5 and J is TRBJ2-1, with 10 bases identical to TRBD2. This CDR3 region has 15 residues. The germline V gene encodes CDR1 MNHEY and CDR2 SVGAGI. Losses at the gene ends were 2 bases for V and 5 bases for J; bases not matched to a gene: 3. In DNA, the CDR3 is TGTGCCAGCAGTTACCCTAGCGGGGGTCACAATGAGCAGTTCTTC. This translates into CASSYPSGGHNEQFF.